This T cell receptor (beta chain) was sequenced for a study of T cells in Graves' hyperthyroidism and ophthalmopathy (dated by TCRdb to the late 2010s). As for the study more broadly: Peripheral blood samples were taken at the time of initial diagnosis, prior to any treatment. To identify TCR V-J signatures that set the groups apart, the researchers used a discovery cohort of roughly 100 patients, made up of 40 to 45 with Graves' ophthalmopathy and about 60 with stable Graves' hyperthyroidism. An independent validation cohort of around 19 hyperthyroidism patients and 17 patients who later progressed to ophthalmopathy tested prospective prediction of ophthalmopathy. The roughly 94 discovery patients were randomly divided into training and test sets at a 7:3 ratio. In addition, the study compared T-cell repertoires in thyroid tissue and in blood from 6 or 7 Graves' hyperthyroidism patients. After blood sampling, hyperthyroidism patients were treated with methimazole at a starting dose of 30 mg daily, and ophthalmopathy patients were treated with high-dose intravenous methylprednisolone. The paper describes TCR Vbeta CDR3 sequencing of 135 peripheral blood samples, made up of roughly 40 ophthalmopathy patients, 70 to 75 hyperthyroidism patients and roughly 17 progressor patients. The paper's findings and limits, for the study overall: Most expanded thyroid clonotypes (frequency above 0.001) were also found in blood, which suggests that blood repertoires may mirror thyroid immune responses. A 13 V-J signature model separated ophthalmopathy from stable hyperthyroidism, with nearly 90% sensitivity and roughly 82% specificity in cross-validation and 80%/75% in testing. Sample size was not statistically predetermined, and blinding of investigators to group allocation was not performed. During validation, the model predicted progression to ophthalmopathy a median of around 6 months ahead of onset, with almost 71% sensitivity and 72% to 80% specificity.

Reading from cysteine to phenylalanine, the CDR3 counts 14 amino acids. Only the CDR3 DNA stays, 42 bases, in frame from base 1. CDR1 and CDR2 are read off the germline V gene as SGHRS and YFSETQ. A distance of 10 bases separates the germline ends of V and J, which lose 3 bases and 6 bases respectively. The TCR beta CDR3 regions were amplified from the RNA transcripts. For the first round of RT-PCR on the TCR CDR3, the HTBI primer set was used together with the Qiagen OneStep RT-PCR kit. The libraries were constructed in a second round of multiplex PCR and then size-selected and purified. Sequencing of the libraries was done on an Illumina HiSeq2000 using paired-end 100 bp reads. On the authors' methods: SOAPnuke was used to process the raw data, with reads discarded if the reads contained adapters or uncalled bases, had a mean Phred below 15, or lacked an exact constant-primer or identifier match. High-quality paired reads were merged with COPE v1.2.5, and unique nucleotide sequences were defined as clonotypes. Clonotypes were aligned to IMGT TRBV, TRBD and TRBJ reference segments using MiTCR v1.1. Analysis was restricted to V-J combinations with a frequency above 0.0001, which covered over 98% of repertoires. The TCS score was defined as the ratio of F50 (clonal expansion) to E x V (chaos), calculated using BLOSUM62-based TCRdist between CDR3 peptides within each V-J. Welch's t-statistics and random forest reduced roughly 500 V-J features to roughly 13, which were used in a naive Bayes classifier (R e1071). The public reads were quality trimmed at Q25 with fastp and then assembled into clones with MiXCR by TCRdb, keeping productive beta chains. Rows are combined by CDR3 protein, so each entry shows the most common genes and DNA. Clone size and V and J calls follow TCRdb, not the original study. Recorded for this sample are a few hundred thousand distinct CDR3 sequences; approximately 15% of them occurred a single time. The ten most abundant clones make up around 58% of the sample.

Ophthalmopathy patients had moderately to severely active disease, Clinical Activity Score of at least 3, NOSPECS grade of at least 4, and duration under 3 months. The study excluded patients with uncontrolled infections, other autoimmune diseases, pregnancy or lactation. Diagnoses were based on clinical symptoms, serum thyroxine and TRAb, thyroid ultrasound and orbital computed tomography. PBMCs were separated from approximately 10 ml of fresh peripheral blood using Ficoll-Paque density gradient centrifugation. Total RNA was extracted using Trizol reagent, and RNA quality was assessed on an Agilent 2100 Bioanalyzer. This clonotype was seen a handful of times. Its antigen is currently not known. Within one base of it there is no much larger clone, and no base qualities were kept.

The sequence is built from TRBV5-1 and TRBJ1-6; TRBD1 is a possible D gene, resting on 6 matching bases. The specimen was blood. The receptor comes from a woman aged 55-70 years with Graves' ophthalmopathy. The nucleotides read TGCGCCAGCAGCTCGACAGGAATTAATTCACCCCTCCACTTT. This sequence encodes CASSSTGINSPLHF.